The 25 T cell receptor beta chains below all came from one sample that was sequenced in a study of vaccination effects on CD4 cells after COVID-19. Their antigen targets remain unknown. The repertoire was sequenced with immunoSEQ multiplex PCR; TCRdb's copy has only in-frame clones and lacks some. This sample yields about 70,000 clones, of which more than 65% are seen a single time; less than 6.5% belongs to the top ten. Antigen-specific CD4+ T cell clonotypes were called by their expansion after viral peptide-pool culture in ViraFEST. Subsequent to a culture period of around eleven days, CD4+ T cells were isolated. A PCR test confirmed that the person had SARS-CoV-2 infection between March and December 2020. This specimen consisted of CD4+ T cells from PBMCs cultured with HIV peptides, obtained before COVID-19 vaccination. Noted subset: HIV-1 Nef peptide pool negative control/reference culture. These receptor sequences come from a human donor who had a prior SARS-CoV-2 infection.

This chain joins TRBV6-5 and TRBJ1-5; D gene ambiguous. Per germline, CDR1 MNHEY and CDR2 SVGAGI. V lost 7 bases, J lost 0 bases, and 10 bases lay in between. This CDR3 has 14 amino acids. The CDR3 spells CASNPVYSNQPQHF. The DNA for the CDR3 is TGTGCCAGCAATCCGGTATATAGCAATCAGCCCCAGCATTTT.

The rearrangement joins TRBV7-9 to TRBJ2-3, with unresolved D. This CDR3 has 16 amino acids. Trimming removed 1 base at V and 2 bases at J, with 13 bases between. Germline CDR1 reads SEHNR; CDR2 reads FQNEAQ (reference sequence). CDR3 sequence: CASSLGASFHTDTQYF. The DNA for the CDR3 is TGTGCCAGCAGCTTAGGCGCCAGCTTTCACACAGATACGCAGTATTTT.

The chain employs TRBV2 and TRBJ1-1, with D maybe TRBD1 (6 bases). Per the germline V gene, CDR1 is SNHLY and CDR2 is FYNNEI. Trimming left V 4 bases short and J 4 bases short, with 19 bases between. This CDR3 has 16 amino acids. The CDR3 DNA is TGTGCCAGCAGTGGTCAACCCGGGACACCCATCACTGAAGCTTTCTTT. Translated, it gives CASSGQPGTPITEAFF.

In its sample, this clone was seen once. The chain recombines TRBV6-1 with TRBJ1-6, with no clear D. The CDR3 is 15 amino acids. The V end lost 1 base, the J end lost 4 bases, and 8 bases lay between the germline ends. Germline loops: CDR1 MNHNS, CDR2 SASEGT. DNA of the CDR3: TGTGCCAGCAGTGAAGTAGGACGGTATAATTCACCCCTCCACTTT. Translating it yields CASSEVGRYNSPLHF.

This rearrangement joins TRBV6-6 to TRBJ1-6; 9 nucleotides match TRBD1. The CDR3 spans 16 residues. Germline lookup yields CDR1 MNHNY and CDR2 SVGAGI (reference sequence). Trimming took 0 bases from V and 10 from J; bases not matched to a gene: 7. CDR3 protein: CASSYSTGGGGSPLHF. The CDR3 nucleotides read TGTGCCAGCAGTTACTCGACAGGGGGTGGAGGGTCACCCCTCCACTTT.

The chain couples TRBV4-2 to TRBJ2-2; 11 bases match TRBD2. Germline CDR1 LGHNA, CDR2 YNFKEQ. After removal of 2 bases from V and 2 bases from J, the junction contained 4 bases not matched to a gene. This CDR3 region has 17 residues. The CDR3 coding sequence is TGTGCCAGCAGCCAACGCACTAGCGGGGGAAACACCGGGGAGCTGTTTTTT. Protein: CASSQRTSGGNTGELFF.

This rearrangement joins TRBV6-1 to TRBJ2-7; D not certain. Trimming shortened V by 2 bases and J by 3 bases, and 11 bases separated the two germline ends. The germline V gene encodes CDR1 MNHNS and CDR2 SASEGT. There are 14 residues in the CDR3. In nucleotides, the CDR3 is TGTGCCAGCAGTGAAAGTTGGACGGGCTACGAGCAGTACTTC. Encoded protein: CASSESWTGYEQYF.

The rearrangement joins TRBV7-2 to TRBJ2-1, with a weak D call TRBD2 (6 bases). V dropped 5 bases and J dropped 6 bases, with 17 bases sitting between them. The length of the CDR3 is 15 residues. Germline CDR1 and CDR2: SGHTA and FQGNSA. CDR3 in amino acids: CASSVTPGLGNEQFF. In DNA, the CDR3 is TGTGCCAGCAGCGTCACCCCGGGACTCGGCAATGAGCAGTTCTTC. Looking up the rest from reference TRBV7-2 and TRBJ2-1 gives the full variable domain: GAGVSQSPSNKVTEKGKDVELRCDPISGHTALYWYRQSLGQGLEFLIYFQGNSAPDKSGLPSDRFSAERTGGSVSTLTIQRTQQEDSAVYLCASSVTPGLGNEQFFGPGTRLTVL.

The chain joins TRBV3-1 (or the pseudogene TRBV3-2) to TRBJ1-2; TRBD1 agrees at 9 bases. J gave up 8 bases and V 6 bases, and 16 bases lay outside the gene matches. From germline, CDR1 is LGHDT and CDR2 YNNKEL (reference sequence). The CDR3 runs 16 residues. CDR3 loop: CASRVDRGPPGGGYTF. CDR3 DNA sequence: TGTGCCAGCAGAGTGGACAGGGGCCCTCCGGGGGGAGGCTACACCTTC.

The V and J genes are TRBV5-4 and TRBJ2-7; tentative D call: TRBD2 (6 bases). This CDR3 is built from 17 residues. V was cut by 4 bases and J by 0 bases, with 20 bases left in between. Germline V lookup: CDR1 SGHNT, CDR2 YYREEE (reference sequence). The CDR3 nucleotides are TGTGCCAGCAGCCGCGGTCCCGCCGAGACTAGCTCCTACGAGCAGTACTTC. Translation: CASSRGPAETSSYEQYF.

The rearrangement links TRBV6-6 to TRBJ2-2; D is ambiguous. This CDR3 region has 15 residues. Germline V gene data show CDR1 as MNHNY and CDR2 as SVGAGI (reference sequence). V was clipped by 0 bases and J by 5 bases, with 10 bases between them. DNA of the CDR3: TGTGCCAGCAGTTACTCGGCAGGTTGGACCGGGGAGCTGTTTTTT. Amino acid sequence: CASSYSAGWTGELFF.

This clone was detected a few times. The rearrangement links TRBV5-6 to TRBJ2-2; tentatively, D is TRBD2 (5 bases). Germline CDR1 and CDR2: SGHDT and YYEEEE. With 4 bases removed from V and 5 bases from J, the gap between germline ends came to 15 bases. The CDR3 is 15 residues long. CDR3 protein: CASSAGRPGTGELFF. CDR3 sequence (DNA): TGTGCCAGCAGCGCGGGCCGCCCTGGGACCGGGGAGCTGTTTTTT.

The CDR3 sequence is CASTPGQGISYTF. The CDR3 region has the DNA TGTGCCAGCACACCGGGACAGGGGATAAGCTACACCTTC. The chain links TRBV2 to TRBJ1-2, with TRBD1 matching 10 bases. This CDR3 has 13 residues. The trim removed 7 bases at V and 9 bases at J, leaving 8 bases unmatched. CDR1 is SNHLY, CDR2 FYNNEI, per germline.

The rearrangement links TRBV7-8 to TRBJ2-1, with 9 bases aligning to TRBD2. The CDR3 extends over 15 amino acids. V shed 1 base, J shed 12 bases, and the junction held 10 bases outside the gene matches. CDR1 and CDR2 from the germline V gene are SGHVS and FQNEAQ. The CDR3 loop is CASSLEASGNGGQFF. The DNA of the CDR3 is TGTGCCAGCAGCTTAGAGGCTAGCGGGAACGGTGGGCAGTTCTTC.

The chain uses TRBV2 and TRBJ1-1; perhaps TRBD1 as D (6 bases). The V end was cut by 4 bases, the J end by 5 bases, with 20 bases between. The CDR3 length is 16 residues. Germline V gene lookup returns CDR1 SNHLY and CDR2 FYNNEI. CDR3 DNA: TGTGCCAGCAGTGCAGAGCAGGGGTTCCTAGGGACTGAAGCTTTCTTT. This gives the protein CASSAEQGFLGTEAFF. Full variable domain (outside the CDR3, taken from reference TRBV2 and TRBJ1-1): EPEVTQTPSHQVTQMGQEVILRCVPISNHLYFYWYRQILGQKVEFLVSFYNNEISEKSEIFDDQFSVERPDGSNFTLKIRSTKLEDSAMYFCASSAEQGFLGTEAFFGQGTRLTVV.

This chain uses TRBV5-1 with TRBJ1-4; D remains unclear. CDR1 is SGHRS and CDR2 is YFSETQ in the germline V gene. V was cut by 3 bases and J by 6 bases, with 9 bases left in between. The CDR3 consists of 13 residues. CDR3 residues: CASSSPVDEKLFF. The CDR3 DNA is TGCGCCAGCAGCTCCCCGGTGGATGAAAAACTGTTTTTT.

The rearrangement uses TRBV2 and TRBJ1-2; the match to TRBD1 covers 8 bases. Germline-derived CDR1 and CDR2 are SNHLY and FYNNEI. The length of the CDR3 is 14 residues. Trimming removed 5 bases from V and 4 bases from J; junction bases left unmatched: 6. The DNA for the CDR3 is TGTGCCAGCAGTCCAATGACAGGGGCCTATGGCTACACCTTC. This gives the protein CASSPMTGAYGYTF. Combining the CDR3 with reference TRBV2 and TRBJ1-2 gives the whole variable domain EPEVTQTPSHQVTQMGQEVILRCVPISNHLYFYWYRQILGQKVEFLVSFYNNEISEKSEIFDDQFSVERPDGSNFTLKIRSTKLEDSAMYFCASSPMTGAYGYTFGSGTRLTVV.

The gene calls are TRBV6-2 or TRBV6-3 and TRBJ2-5; no firm D call. From germline, CDR1 is MNHEY and CDR2 SVGEGT. The CDR3 totals 15 residues. The ends were cut back, 1 base at V and 5 bases at J, with 14 bases in the middle. CDR3 in DNA: TGTGCCAGCAGTTACTTTCCAGGCGTCCGGGAGACCCAGTACTTC. This codes for CASSYFPGVRETQYF.

The chain couples TRBV21-1 to TRBJ2-6; the D segment call TRBD1 is taken from the table without a DNA check. TRBV21-1 is a known pseudogene. This CDR3 has 21 amino acids. Here the CDR3 reads CASSKGHLGQEEKSGANVLTF. The CDR3 coding sequence is TGTGCCAGCAGCAAAGGCCATCTGGGACAGGAGGAAAAATCTGGGGCCAACGTCCTGACTTTC.

This clone was counted between two and nine times. The rearrangement links TRBV6-5 to TRBJ1-4; no clear D gene. Deletions cut 0 bases from V and 6 bases from J, with 11 bases between. Per the germline V gene, CDR1 is MNHEY and CDR2 is SVGAGI. The CDR3 runs 15 residues. The CDR3 DNA reads as TGTGCCAGCAGTTACTCGCCGGGGATGGATGAAAAACTGTTTTTT. Its translation is CASSYSPGMDEKLFF.

The gene calls are TRBV7-3 and TRBJ2-4; D might be TRBD2 (7 bases). The germline V gene has CDR1 SGHTA and CDR2 FQGTGA. The CDR3 covers 14 residues. Trimming left V 4 bases short and J 6 bases short, with 13 bases between. The CDR3 nucleotides read TGTGCCAGCAGCTCGGGGGGCGCAGGAAACATTCAGTACTTC. Its protein product is CASSSGGAGNIQYF. The full variable domain, rest sourced from reference TRBV7-3 and TRBJ2-4, is GAGVSQTPSNKVTEKGKYVELRCDPISGHTALYWYRQSLGQGPEFLIYFQGTGAADDSGLPNDRFFAVRPEGSVSTLKIQRTERGDSAVYLCASSSGGAGNIQYFGAGTRLSVL.

DNA for the CDR3: TGTGCCAGCAGCTTTTTCGCCCTTAGCTCCTACGAGCAGTACTTC. This sequence encodes CASSFFALSSYEQYF. The V and J genes are TRBV5-6 and TRBJ2-7; D gene unclear. Trimming took 2 bases from V and 0 from J, leaving 12 bases between them. CDR1 is SGHDT and CDR2 is YYEEEE in the germline V gene. CDR3 size: 15 residues.

The rearrangement uses TRBV7-2 and TRBJ2-7; TRBD2 agrees at 8 bases. Germline V gene data show CDR1 as SGHTA and CDR2 as FQGNSA. V trimming: 6 bases; J trimming: 2 bases; junction bases outside the gene matches: 9. The CDR3 spans 15 residues. The CDR3 loop reads CASRQGLASTYEQYF. CDR3 bases: TGTGCCAGCAGACAAGGACTAGCTTCGACCTACGAGCAGTACTTC.

The V gene is TRBV2, the J gene TRBJ2-6, with D hard to call. The CDR3 extends over 14 amino acids. Germline assignment: CDR1 SNHLY and CDR2 FYNNEI. With 6 bases removed from V and 2 bases from J, the gap between germline ends came to 8 bases. The CDR3 DNA reads as TGTGCCAGCAGCCCCAGTCCTGGGGCCAACGTCCTGACTTTC. Its protein is CASSPSPGANVLTF.

The V call is TRBV6-4, the J call TRBJ2-3; 8 nucleotides agree with TRBD1. Unmatched junction bases numbered 8, after V lost 6 bases and J lost 6 bases. Germline CDR1 and CDR2: MRHNA and SNTAGT. This CDR3 region has 14 residues. CDR3 in amino acids: CASSTDRVSDTQYF. The CDR3 DNA sequence: TGTGCCAGCAGCACGGACAGGGTTTCCGATACGCAGTATTTT.